This T cell receptor beta chain was sequenced in a study of T cell changes during pregnancy in multiple sclerosis (dated by TCRdb to the late 2010s). At the level of the whole study: The study looked at changes in the T cell repertoire across pregnancy in women with multiple sclerosis.

As for this clone: What this receptor recognizes is not known. No base quality values were provided; no much bigger clone lies one nucleotide off.

The CDR3 measures 17 amino acids from cysteine to phenylalanine. Only the CDR3 portion is preserved as DNA: 51 bases, with reading frame beginning at the first base. Reading the germline V gene gives CDR1 MGHRA and CDR2 YSYEKL. Here V drops 1 base and J drops 6 bases, and the junction holds 9 bases not matched to any gene. The library came from the immunoSEQ multiplex PCR assay. Not all clones reach the TCRdb copy of this immuneACCESS table, which keeps in-frame sequences only. Checked studies attribute under half of the gap to unresolved V genes and leave the rest unexplained. The sample table contains tens of thousands of clones; only one count was recorded for over 75% of them. Jointly, the top ten make up approximately 1.8% of the sample.

The receptor was isolated from a female donor with multiple sclerosis, enrolled in a pregnancy study. The sequences come from peripheral blood, collected in the first trimester of pregnancy. The rearrangement joined TRBV4-1 to TRBJ2-1, and TRBD2 aligns with 10 junction nucleotides. The base sequence is TGCGCCAGCAGCCAAGCCCTCTTAGCGGGAGGAATCAATGAGCAGTTCTTC. Translated, it reads CASSQALLAGGINEQFF.